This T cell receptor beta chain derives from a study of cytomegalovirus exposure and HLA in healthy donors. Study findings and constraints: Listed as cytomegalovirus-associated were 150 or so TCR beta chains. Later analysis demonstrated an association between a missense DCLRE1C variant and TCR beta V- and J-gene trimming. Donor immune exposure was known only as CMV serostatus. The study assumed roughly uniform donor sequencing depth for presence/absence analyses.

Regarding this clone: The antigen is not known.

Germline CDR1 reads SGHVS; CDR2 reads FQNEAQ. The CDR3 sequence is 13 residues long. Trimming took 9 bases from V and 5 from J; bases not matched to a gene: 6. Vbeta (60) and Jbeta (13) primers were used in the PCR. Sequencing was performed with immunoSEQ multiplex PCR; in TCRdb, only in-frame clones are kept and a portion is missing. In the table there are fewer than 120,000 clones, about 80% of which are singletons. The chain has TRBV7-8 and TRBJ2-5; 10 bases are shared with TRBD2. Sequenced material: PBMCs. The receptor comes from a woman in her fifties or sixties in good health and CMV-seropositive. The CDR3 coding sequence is TGTGCCAGTACTAGCGGGACATACGAGACCCAGTACTTC. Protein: CASTSGTYETQYF.